A selection of T cell receptor beta chains follows, all from one sample in a study of a mutant IDH1 vaccine in newly diagnosed glioma. Sequencing was performed with immunoSEQ multiplex PCR; in TCRdb, only in-frame clones are kept and a portion is missing. Of around 60,000 clones in the sample, 85% were seen once. No antigen has been assigned to these receptors. The sequencing here drew on PBMCs, taken from a glioma patient whose treatment included an IDH1 peptide vaccine. The receptors were sampled from a man aged 30 to 39 with glioma. The CDR3 runs from the conserved cysteine through the conserved F or W. D genes are given only for firm matches. Size tells how often a clone was seen (once, few, many) or the class of an expanded clone, and some rows leave it out.

clone_size j_call d_call v_call cdr3_nt cdr3_aa
. TRBJ2-7 . TRBV5-6 TGTGCCAGCACCCGCCGAGGGGCGGGGTACGAGCAGTACTTC CASTRRGAGYEQYF
few TRBJ2-7 . TRBV9 TGTGCCAGCAGCAAGATTGGACAGTACTACGAGCAGTACTTC CASSKIGQYYEQYF
. TRBJ2-3 TRBD2 TRBV7-2 TGTGCCAGCAGCTCGACTAGCGGGGGATACACAGATACGCAGTATTTT CASSSTSGGYTDTQYF
. TRBJ1-2 . TRBV4-1 TGCGCCAGCAGCCAAGATCCGGAGGGTAATGGCTACACCTTC CASSQDPEGNGYTF
. TRBJ2-2 TRBD1 TRBV11-2 TGTGCCAGCAGCGCCCGGCAGGGGGCAAACACCGGGGAGCTGTTTTTT CASSARQGANTGELFF
. TRBJ2-7 TRBD1 TRBV28 TGTGCCAGCAGCGCTCCTGGGTGGGGACAGGGTGGGGAGCAGTACTTC CASSAPGWGQGGEQYF
. TRBJ1-2 . TRBV11-2 TGTGCCAGCAGCTTAGGGGGCTACGGCTACACCTTC CASSLGGYGYTF
. TRBJ1-1 . TRBV10-2 TGCGCCAGCAGTGAGAGGAGGGGTCCTATGAACACTGAAGCTTTCTTT CASSERRGPMNTEAFF
once TRBJ2-3 . TRBV5-4 TGTGCCAGCAGCCAGGCGGGCCTCCCCACGCAGTATTTT CASSQAGLPTQYF
. TRBJ1-2 . TRBV4-2 TGTGCCAGCAGCCAAGAAGGAGGGAACTATGGCTACACCTTC CASSQEGGNYGYTF
. TRBJ1-2 . TRBV5-5 TGTGCCAGCAGCTTGTTTCAGGGCATTAACTATGGCTACACCTTC CASSLFQGINYGYTF
. TRBJ2-2 . TRBV4-2 TGTGCCAGCAGCCAAGATCTTATAGGGAGTCCCGGGGAGCTGTTTTTT CASSQDLIGSPGELFF
. TRBJ2-2 . TRBV7-9 TGTGCCAGCAGCTTAGGCAAGGGATTGGACACCGGGGAGCTGTTTTTT CASSLGKGLDTGELFF
few TRBJ1-1 TRBD1 TRBV6-1 TGTGCCAGCAGTGAAGAGGGGGCTATGAACACTGAAGCTTTCTTT CASSEEGAMNTEAFF
few TRBJ1-1 . TRBV19 TGTGCCAGTAGTATAGGAGTCAGCTCTGAAGCTTTCTTT CASSIGVSSEAFF
. TRBJ2-1 . TRBV7-9 TGTGCCAGTAAGGGACTGAATTTCGATGAGCAGTTCTTC CASKGLNFDEQFF
. TRBJ2-7 . TRBV5-5 TGTGCCAGCAGCTTGGGTTACGAGCAGTACTTC CASSLGYEQYF
once TRBJ2-5 . TRBV28 TGTGCCAGCAGTTTATCGTCAGTTGGTCGGGAGACCCAGTACTTC CASSLSSVGRETQYF
. TRBJ2-7 . TRBV10-3 TGTGCCATCAGTGACCAGGTTACCACCTACGAGCAGTACTTC CAISDQVTTYEQYF
. TRBJ2-5 . TRBV6-1 TGTGCCAGCAGTGAAGCTGCCGGCAACCAAGAGACCCAGTACTTC CASSEAAGNQETQYF
. TRBJ2-1 . TRBV7-9 TGTGCCAGCAGCTTAGGAGCCAGGGGACGTAGTGAGCAGTTCTTC CASSLGARGRSEQFF
. TRBJ1-1 TRBD1 TRBV4-1 TGCGCCAGCAGCCAAGGTTCGGGACAGGGGGACCTGAACACTGAAGCTTTCTTT CASSQGSGQGDLNTEAFF
. TRBJ2-7 . TRBV28 TGTGCCAGCAGAACGACCCTCTACGAGCAGTACTTC CASRTTLYEQYF
. TRBJ1-2 TRBD1 TRBV4-1 TGCGCCAGCAGACCGGACAGGGAGTACTATGGCTACACCTTC CASRPDREYYGYTF
. TRBJ1-5 . TRBV19 TGTGCCAGTAGTATCCCCAGGCCTAATAGCAATCAGCCCCAGCATTTT CASSIPRPNSNQPQHF
. TRBJ2-7 TRBD1 TRBV4-1 TGCGCCAGCAGCCAAGGGACAGGCCACGAACAGCAGTACTTC CASSQGTGHEQQYF